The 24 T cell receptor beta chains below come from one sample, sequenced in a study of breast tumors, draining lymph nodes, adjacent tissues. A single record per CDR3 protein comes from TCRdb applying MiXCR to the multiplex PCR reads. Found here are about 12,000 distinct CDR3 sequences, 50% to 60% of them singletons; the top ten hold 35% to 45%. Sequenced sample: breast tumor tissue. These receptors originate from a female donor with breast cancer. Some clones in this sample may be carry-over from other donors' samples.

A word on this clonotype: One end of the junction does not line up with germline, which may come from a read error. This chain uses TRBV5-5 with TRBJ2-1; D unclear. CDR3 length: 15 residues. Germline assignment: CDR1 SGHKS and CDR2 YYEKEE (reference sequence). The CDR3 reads CASSMVVGSYNEQLF. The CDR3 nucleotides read TGTGCCAGCAGCATGGTCGTGGGCTCCTACAATGAGCAGCTCTTC.

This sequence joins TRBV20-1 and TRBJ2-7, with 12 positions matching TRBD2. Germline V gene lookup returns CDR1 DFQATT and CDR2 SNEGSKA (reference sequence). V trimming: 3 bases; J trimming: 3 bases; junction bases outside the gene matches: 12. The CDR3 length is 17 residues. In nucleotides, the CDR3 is TGCAGTGCTAGGACTAGCGGGAGACAGGAAGTACTCTACGAGCAGTACTTC. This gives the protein CSARTSGRQEVLYEQYF.

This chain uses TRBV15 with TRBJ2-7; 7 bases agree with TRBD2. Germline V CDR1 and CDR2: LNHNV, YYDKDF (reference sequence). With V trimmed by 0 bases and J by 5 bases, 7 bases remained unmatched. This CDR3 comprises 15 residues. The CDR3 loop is CATSRDPSGRDEQYF. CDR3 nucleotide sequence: TGTGCCACCAGCAGAGACCCTAGCGGTCGGGACGAGCAGTACTTC.

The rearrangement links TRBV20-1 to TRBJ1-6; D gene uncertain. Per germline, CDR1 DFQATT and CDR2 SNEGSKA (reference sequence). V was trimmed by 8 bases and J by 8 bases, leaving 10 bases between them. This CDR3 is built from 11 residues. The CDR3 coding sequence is TGCAGTCCGGCCGGACATTCACCCCTCCACTTT. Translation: CSPAGHSPLHF.

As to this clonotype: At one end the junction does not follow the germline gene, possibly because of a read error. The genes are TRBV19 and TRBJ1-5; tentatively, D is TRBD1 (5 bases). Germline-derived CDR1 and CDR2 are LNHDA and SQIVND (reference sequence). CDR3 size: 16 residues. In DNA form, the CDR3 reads TGTGCCAGTAGTATCGATCCCGGGACTCACAATCAGACCCAGCATTTT. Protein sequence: CASSIDPGTHNQTQHF. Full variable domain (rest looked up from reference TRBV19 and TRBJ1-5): DGGITQSPKYLFRKEGQNVTLSCEQNLNHDAMYWYRQDPGQGLRLIYYSQIVNDFQKGDIAEGYSVSREKKESFPLTVTSAQKNPTAFYLCASSIDPGTHNQTQHFGDGTRLSIL.

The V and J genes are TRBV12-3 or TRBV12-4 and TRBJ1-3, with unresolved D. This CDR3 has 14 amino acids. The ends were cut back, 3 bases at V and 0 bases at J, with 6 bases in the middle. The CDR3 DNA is TGTGCCAGCAGTTTCGGGAACTCTGGAAACACCATATATTTT. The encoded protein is CASSFGNSGNTIYF.

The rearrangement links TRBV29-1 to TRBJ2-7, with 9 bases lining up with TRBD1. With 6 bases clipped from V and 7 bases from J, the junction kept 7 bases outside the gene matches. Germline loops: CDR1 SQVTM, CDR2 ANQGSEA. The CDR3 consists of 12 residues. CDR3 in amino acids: CSVRTGEREQYF. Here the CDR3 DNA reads TGCAGCGTGAGGACAGGGGAGAGGGAGCAGTACTTC.

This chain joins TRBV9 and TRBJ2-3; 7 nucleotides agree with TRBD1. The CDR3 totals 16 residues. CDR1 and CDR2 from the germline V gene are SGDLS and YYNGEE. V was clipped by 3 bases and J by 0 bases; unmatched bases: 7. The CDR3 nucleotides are TGTGCCAGCAGCGGAGGGGGCGCATCTAGCACAGATACGCAGTATTTT. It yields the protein CASSGGGASSTDTQYF. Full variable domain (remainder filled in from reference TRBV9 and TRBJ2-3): DSGVTQTPKHLITATGQRVTLRCSPRSGDLSVYWYQQSLDQGLQFLIQYYNGEERAKGNILERFSAQQFPDLHSELNLSSLELGDSALYFCASSGGGASSTDTQYFGPGTRLTVL.

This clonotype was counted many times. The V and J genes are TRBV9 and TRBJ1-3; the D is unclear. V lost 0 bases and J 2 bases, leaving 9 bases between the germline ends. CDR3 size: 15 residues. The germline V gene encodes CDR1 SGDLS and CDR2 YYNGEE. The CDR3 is CASSVVGDAGNTIYF. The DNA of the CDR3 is TGTGCCAGCAGCGTAGTCGGAGATGCTGGAAACACCATATATTTT.

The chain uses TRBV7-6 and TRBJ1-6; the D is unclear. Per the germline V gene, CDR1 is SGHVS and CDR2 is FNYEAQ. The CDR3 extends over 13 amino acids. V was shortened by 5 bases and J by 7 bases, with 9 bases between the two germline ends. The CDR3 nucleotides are TGTGCCAGCAGCCAATTTGAAAATTCACCCCTCCACTTT. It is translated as CASSQFENSPLHF. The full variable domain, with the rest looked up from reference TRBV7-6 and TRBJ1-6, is GAGVSQSPRYKVTKRGQDVALRCDPISGHVSLYWYRQALGQGPEFLTYFNYEAQQDKSGLPNDRFSAERPEGSISTLTIQRTEQRDSAMYRCASSQFENSPLHFGNGTRLTVT.

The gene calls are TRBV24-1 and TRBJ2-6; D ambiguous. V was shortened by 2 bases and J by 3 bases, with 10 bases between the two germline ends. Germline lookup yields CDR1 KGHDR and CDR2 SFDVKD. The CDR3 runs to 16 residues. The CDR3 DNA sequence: TGTGCCACCAGTGATTCCTACCACGGTGGGGCCAACGTCCTGACTTTC. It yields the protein CATSDSYHGGANVLTF.

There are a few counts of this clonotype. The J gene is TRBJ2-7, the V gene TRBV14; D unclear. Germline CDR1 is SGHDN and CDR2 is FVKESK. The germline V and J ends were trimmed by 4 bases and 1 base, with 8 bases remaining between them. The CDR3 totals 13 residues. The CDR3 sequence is CASSPALSYEQYF. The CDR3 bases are TGTGCCAGCAGCCCGGCTCTATCCTACGAGCAGTACTTC.

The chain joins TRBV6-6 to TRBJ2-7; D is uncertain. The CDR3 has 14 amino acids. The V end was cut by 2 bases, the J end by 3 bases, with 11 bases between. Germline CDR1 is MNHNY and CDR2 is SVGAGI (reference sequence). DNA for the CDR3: TGTGCCAGCAGTTACCAAGGTGAACGCTACGAGCAGTACTTC. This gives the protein CASSYQGERYEQYF.

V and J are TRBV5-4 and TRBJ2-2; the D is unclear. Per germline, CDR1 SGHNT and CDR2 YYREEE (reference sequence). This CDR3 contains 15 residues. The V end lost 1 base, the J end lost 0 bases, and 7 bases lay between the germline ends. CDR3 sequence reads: CASSLNQANTGELFF. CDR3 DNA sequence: TGTGCCAGCAGCTTGAATCAGGCGAACACCGGGGAGCTGTTTTTT.

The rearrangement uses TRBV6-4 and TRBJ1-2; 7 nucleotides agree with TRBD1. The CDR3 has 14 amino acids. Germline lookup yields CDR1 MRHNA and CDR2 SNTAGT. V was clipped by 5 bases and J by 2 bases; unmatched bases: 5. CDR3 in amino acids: CASSFLTGNYGYTF. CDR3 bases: TGTGCCAGCAGTTTTCTGACAGGGAACTATGGCTACACCTTC.

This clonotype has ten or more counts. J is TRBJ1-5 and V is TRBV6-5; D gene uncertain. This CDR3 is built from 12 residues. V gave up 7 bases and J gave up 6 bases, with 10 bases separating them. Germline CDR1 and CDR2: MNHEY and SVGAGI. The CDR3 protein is CASTPGTQPQHF. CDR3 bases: TGTGCCAGCACGCCGGGCACTCAGCCCCAGCATTTT.

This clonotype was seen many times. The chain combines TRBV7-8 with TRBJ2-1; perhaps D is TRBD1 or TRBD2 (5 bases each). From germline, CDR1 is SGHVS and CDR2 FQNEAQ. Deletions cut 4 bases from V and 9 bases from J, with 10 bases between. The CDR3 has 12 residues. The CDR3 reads CASSSGAAEQFF. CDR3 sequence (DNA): TGTGCCAGCAGCTCCGGGGCCGCTGAGCAGTTCTTC.

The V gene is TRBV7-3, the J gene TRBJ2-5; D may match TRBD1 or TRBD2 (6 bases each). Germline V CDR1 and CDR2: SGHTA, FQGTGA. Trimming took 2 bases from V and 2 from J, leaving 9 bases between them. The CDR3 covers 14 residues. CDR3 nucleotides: TGTGCCAGCAGCTTAGGAGGGGGTCAAGAGACCCAGTACTTC. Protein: CASSLGGGQETQYF.

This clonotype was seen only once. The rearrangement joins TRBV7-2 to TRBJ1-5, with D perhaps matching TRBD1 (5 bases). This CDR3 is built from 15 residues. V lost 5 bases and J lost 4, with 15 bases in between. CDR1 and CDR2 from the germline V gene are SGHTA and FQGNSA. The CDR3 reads CASSPTRETNQPQHF. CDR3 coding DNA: TGTGCCAGCAGCCCGACCAGGGAGACGAATCAGCCCCAGCATTTT.

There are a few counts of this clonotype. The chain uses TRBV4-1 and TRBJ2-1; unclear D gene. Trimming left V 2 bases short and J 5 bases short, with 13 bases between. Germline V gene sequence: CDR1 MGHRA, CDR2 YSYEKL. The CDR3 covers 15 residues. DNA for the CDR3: TGCGCCAGCAGCCAACCCTTTCTGGGCCACAATGAGCAGTTCTTC. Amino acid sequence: CASSQPFLGHNEQFF.

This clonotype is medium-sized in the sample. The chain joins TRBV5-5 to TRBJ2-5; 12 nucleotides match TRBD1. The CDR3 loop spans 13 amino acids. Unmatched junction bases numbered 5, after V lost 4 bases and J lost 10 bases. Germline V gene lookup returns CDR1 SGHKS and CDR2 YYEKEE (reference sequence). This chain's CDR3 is CASSGGQGASQYF. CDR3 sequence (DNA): TGTGCCAGCAGCGGGGGACAGGGGGCGAGCCAGTACTTC.

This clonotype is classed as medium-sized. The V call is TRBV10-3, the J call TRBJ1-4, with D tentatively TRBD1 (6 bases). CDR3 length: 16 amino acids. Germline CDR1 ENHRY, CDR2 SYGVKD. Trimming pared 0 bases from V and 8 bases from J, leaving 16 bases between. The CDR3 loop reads CAISESGGEGDEKLFF. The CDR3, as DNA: TGTGCCATCAGTGAGTCAGGGGGTGAGGGCGACGAAAAACTGTTTTTT.

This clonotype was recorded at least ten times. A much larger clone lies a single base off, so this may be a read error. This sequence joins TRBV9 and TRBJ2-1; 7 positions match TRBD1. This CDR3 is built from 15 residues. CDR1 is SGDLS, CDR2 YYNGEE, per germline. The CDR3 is CASSARQGSYNEPFF. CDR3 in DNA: TGTGCCAGCAGCGCCCGACAGGGATCCTACAATGAGCCGTTCTTC.

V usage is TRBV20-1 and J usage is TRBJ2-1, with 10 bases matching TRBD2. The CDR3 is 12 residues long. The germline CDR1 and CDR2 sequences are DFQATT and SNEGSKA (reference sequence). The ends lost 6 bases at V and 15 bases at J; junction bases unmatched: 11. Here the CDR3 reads CSADLAGERPFF. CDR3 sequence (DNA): TGCAGTGCAGACCTAGCGGGGGAGCGGCCGTTCTTC.